This entry lists 15 T cell receptor beta chains sequenced from one sample in a study of T cell repertoires in cytomegalovirus infection. TCRdb reanalysed the reads using MiXCR and keeps one entry per CDR3 protein. The data contain around 330,000 distinct CDR3 sequences, around a sixth of them seen just once; the ten biggest clones take up around 12%. What was sequenced was PBMCs. The receptors here all came from a human donor in good health (CMV status not recorded). Some clones in this sample may be carry-over from other donors' samples.

This clonotype was recorded many times. The genes are TRBV7-8 and TRBJ2-7, with TRBD1 identical over 10 bases. Germline loops: CDR1 SGHVS, CDR2 FQNEAQ. CDR3 length: 16 residues. The trim removed 0 bases at V and 4 bases at J, leaving 6 bases unmatched. CDR3: CASSLAPTGGQYEQYF. CDR3 coding DNA: TGTGCCAGCAGCTTAGCGCCGACAGGGGGCCAGTACGAGCAGTACTTC.

This clonotype was seen more than once but under ten times. Written as DNA, the CDR3 is TGTGCCAGCTCATCGAGATCCGGGAAGAACACTGAAGCTTTCTTT. This codes for CASSSRSGKNTEAFF. V and J are TRBV18 and TRBJ1-1; unclear D gene. The V gene's germline CDR1 is KGHSH and CDR2 LQKENI. The CDR3 consists of 15 residues. Trimming removed 5 bases at V and 1 base at J, with 14 bases between.

This clonotype appeared a few times. This chain joins TRBV12-3 or TRBV12-4 and TRBJ1-3; D is uncertain. Deletions cut 3 bases from V and 0 bases from J, with 15 bases between. The CDR3 length is 17 residues. The CDR3: CASSFLRVAASGNTIYF. DNA of the CDR3: TGTGCCAGCAGTTTCCTGAGAGTGGCAGCCTCTGGAAACACCATATATTTT.

Many counts were recorded for this clonotype. The chain carries TRBV7-9 and TRBJ2-7; D perhaps matches TRBD1 (6 bases). CDR3 size: 14 residues. V was clipped by 6 bases and J by 1 base, with 13 bases between them. CDR1 and CDR2 from the germline V gene are SEHNR and FQNEAQ (reference sequence). The CDR3: CASSIYRDSYEQYF. The CDR3 DNA sequence: TGTGCCAGCAGTATATACAGGGATTCCTACGAGCAGTACTTC.

In its sample, this clonotype was seen a few times. The J gene is TRBJ2-1, the V gene TRBV20-1, with D maybe TRBD2 (8 bases). Germline CDR1 and CDR2: DFQATT and SNEGSKA (reference sequence). This CDR3 contains 15 residues. V was clipped by 3 bases and J by 3 bases, with 15 bases between them. The CDR3 nucleotides read TGCAGTGCTAGGGGACAGCGGGGGATCTACAATGAGCAGTTCTTC. As protein: CSARGQRGIYNEQFF.

This clonotype showed up just a few times. V is TRBV4-1 and J is TRBJ2-1; the D gene could be TRBD1 or TRBD2 (5 bases each). The CDR3 sequence is 15 residues long. Germline-derived CDR1 and CDR2 are MGHRA and YSYEKL. Trimming stripped 1 base from V and 2 bases from J, with 9 bases between. In DNA, the CDR3 is TGCGCCAGCAGCCAAGTAGTGGGGGCCTACAATGAGCAGTTCTTC. Its translation is CASSQVVGAYNEQFF.

This clonotype came up a few times. This chain joins TRBV12-3 or TRBV12-4 and TRBJ2-2; D unclear. This CDR3 contains 13 residues. The V end was cut by 6 bases, the J end by 4 bases, with 9 bases between. CDR3: CASSTDITGELFF. The CDR3 bases are TGTGCCAGCAGCACAGACATCACCGGGGAGCTGTTTTTT.

Ten or more counts support this clonotype. The chain uses TRBV7-2 and TRBJ2-3; possible D gene TRBD2, 6 bases. CDR1 and CDR2 from the germline V gene are SGHTA and FQGNSA. Trimming shortened V by 5 bases and J by 0 bases, and 21 bases separated the two germline ends. CDR3 length: 18 residues. Here the CDR3 DNA reads TGTGCCAGCAGCCGCGGGGCTGGGACGGGGCTGAGCACAGATACGCAGTATTTT. Protein: CASSRGAGTGLSTDTQYF.

The table lists this clonotype with many counts. The J gene is TRBJ2-1, the V gene TRBV6-2 or TRBV6-3, with TRBD1 identical over 9 bases. V lost 5 bases and J lost 6; bases outside the gene matches: 8. Germline CDR1 is MNHEY and CDR2 is SVGEGT. This CDR3 comprises 15 residues. CDR3 residues: CASSPYRGLGNEQFF. In DNA, the CDR3 is TGTGCCAGCAGTCCCTACAGGGGGCTGGGCAATGAGCAGTTCTTC.

The rearrangement uses TRBV2 and TRBJ1-1; TRBD1 is a possible D gene (6 bases). Germline V gene data show CDR1 as SNHLY and CDR2 as FYNNEI. V lost 3 bases to trimming and J lost 0 bases, with 11 bases between them. The CDR3 has 15 amino acids. The CDR3 is CASSEQGLMNTEAFF. The CDR3 DNA follows: TGTGCCAGCAGTGAGCAGGGGCTCATGAACACTGAAGCTTTCTTT.

This clonotype was picked up many times. The rearrangement joins TRBV7-2 to TRBJ2-7; 7 bases are a match to TRBD1. CDR3 length: 16 amino acids. CDR1 is SGHTA, CDR2 FQGNSA, per germline. The ends lost 4 bases at V and 7 bases at J; junction bases unmatched: 16. This CDR3 reads CASSSSKGTDLREQYF. CDR3 nucleotide sequence: TGTGCCAGCAGCTCTTCTAAGGGGACAGACTTACGGGAGCAGTACTTC. Full variable domain (missing parts from reference TRBV7-2 and TRBJ2-7): GAGVSQSPSNKVTEKGKDVELRCDPISGHTALYWYRQSLGQGLEFLIYFQGNSAPDKSGLPSDRFSAERTGGSVSTLTIQRTQQEDSAVYLCASSSSKGTDLREQYFGPGTRLTVT.

V and J are TRBV28 and TRBJ1-5; D may be TRBD1 (6 bases). Germline CDR1 MDHEN, CDR2 SYDVKM. This CDR3 spans 15 amino acids. The V end lost 6 bases, the J end lost 7 bases, and 19 bases lay between the germline ends. The CDR3 coding sequence is TGTGCCAGCAGCTCTCCTGAGGGGGGTGACCAGCCCCAGCATTTT. This sequence encodes CASSSPEGGDQPQHF.

This clonotype was picked up many times. The genes are TRBV6-6 and TRBJ2-6, with 7 bases fitting TRBD2. The trim removed 1 base at V and 0 bases at J, leaving 6 bases unmatched. This CDR3 has 18 amino acids. The germline gives CDR1 MNHNY, CDR2 SVGAGI (reference sequence). CDR3 nucleotide sequence: TGTGCCAGCAGTTACTGGGGGGGAGGAGACTCTGGGGCCAACGTCCTGACTTTC. Protein product: CASSYWGGGDSGANVLTF.

The gene calls are TRBV7-9 and TRBJ1-2; TRBD1 aligns across 8 bases. The germline V gene encodes CDR1 SEHNR and CDR2 FQNEAQ (reference sequence). This CDR3 comprises 14 residues. V trimming: 5 bases; J trimming: 4 bases; junction bases outside the gene matches: 6. CDR3 sequence: CASSRDGTGYGYTF. CDR3 nucleotide sequence: TGTGCCAGCAGCCGCGATGGGACAGGCTATGGCTACACCTTC.

The V call is TRBV27, the J call TRBJ1-1, with D unclear. CDR1 MNHEY and CDR2 SMNVEV come from the germline V gene (reference sequence). CDR3 length equals 14 residues. Trimming took off 2 bases at V and 5 bases at J, with 12 bases between the two ends. CDR3 nucleotides: TGTGCCAGCAGTTTAGCTGGACCCGGGACTGAAGCTTTCTTT. Its protein product is CASSLAGPGTEAFF.